This TCR beta chain originates from a study of T cells after yellow fever vaccination. General study results and limits: The booster response re-showed most primary clones: around 96% CD4, almost 90% CD8.

This clonotype appeared a few times. The antigen remains undetermined. The V and J ends lost 6 bases and 0 bases respectively, with 12 bases between them. This CDR3 comprises 14 residues. Germline loops: CDR1 MGHRA, CDR2 YSYEKL. A process of 5'RACE template switching, which added a universal primer site and UMIs, was used to make TCR cDNA. One entry per CDR3 protein, called by TCRdb with MiXCR from the 5' RACE reads. The sample consists of fewer than 650,000 distinct CDR3 sequences, about a fifth of them appearing once. The rearrangement joins TRBV4-1 to TRBJ2-7; tentatively, D is TRBD2 (6 bases). The input for sequencing was PBMCs, taken roughly 20 days after the first yellow fever vaccination. The TCR was taken from a man aged 18 to 35 who received the YFV17D yellow fever vaccine. The CDR3 DNA follows: TGCGCCAGCAGTCTCTCGACTAGCTCCTACGAGCAGTACTTC. It yields the protein CASSLSTSSYEQYF.